This TCR beta chain came from a study of circulating CD8 cells and anti-PD-1 response in melanoma. Points from the study as a whole: The cohort mixed treatment-naive and previously treated patients. Tumor reactivity was tested by peptide assays on expanded sorted subsets. Generally, no replicate experiments were performed.

Sorting of live CD3+CD8+TCRalphabeta+ cells by PD-1 and/or TIGIT gave four subsets. By share, this clonotype ranks as medium-sized. The target antigen is unknown. Each library started from about 14 ng of total RNA using the QIAseq Immune Repertoire TCR panel. One entry per CDR3 protein results from TCRdb running MiXCR on the reads. The sample holds approximately 600 distinct CDR3 sequences, around 6.5% seen once. The material was CD8+ T cells from PBMCs, obtained at baseline or after one month of anti-PD-1 therapy (not recorded which). The origin of this receptor is a human donor with melanoma.

The CDR3 DNA follows: TGTGCCAGCAGTCCAGGGATCGTAACGAGAGCTATTAATCAGCCCCAGCATTTT. This translates into CASSPGIVTRAINQPQHF. The genes are TRBV28 and TRBJ1-5, with a possible D match to TRBD1 (5 bases). Germline V CDR1 and CDR2: MDHEN, SYDVKM. The CDR3 has 18 residues. Trimming pared 5 bases from V and 4 bases from J, leaving 24 bases between.